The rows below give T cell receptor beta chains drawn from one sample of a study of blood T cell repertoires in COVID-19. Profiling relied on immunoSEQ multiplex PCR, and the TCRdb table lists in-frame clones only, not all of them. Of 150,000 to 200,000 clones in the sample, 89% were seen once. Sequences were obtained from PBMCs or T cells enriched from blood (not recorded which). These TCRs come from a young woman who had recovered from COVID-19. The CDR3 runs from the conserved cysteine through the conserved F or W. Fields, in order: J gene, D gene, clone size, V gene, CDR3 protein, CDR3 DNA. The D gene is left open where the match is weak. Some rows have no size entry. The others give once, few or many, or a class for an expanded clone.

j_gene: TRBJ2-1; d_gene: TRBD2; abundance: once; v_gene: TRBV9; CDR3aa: CASSHRQGVSGTSGYNEQFF; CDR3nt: TGTGCCAGCAGCCACCGGCAGGGTGTATCTGGGACTAGCGGTTACAATGAGCAGTTCTTC
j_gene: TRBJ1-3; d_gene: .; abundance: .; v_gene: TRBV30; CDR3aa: CAWTGGGDTIYF; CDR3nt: TGTGCCTGGACCGGTGGAGGGGACACCATATATTTT
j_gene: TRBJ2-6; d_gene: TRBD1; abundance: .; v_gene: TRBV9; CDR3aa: CASSSRDSQFSGANVLTF; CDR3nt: TGTGCCAGCAGCTCCCGGGACAGCCAATTCTCTGGGGCCAACGTCCTGACTTTC
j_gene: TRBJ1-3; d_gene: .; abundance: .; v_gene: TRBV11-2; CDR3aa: CASSLSGGNTIYF; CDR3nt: TGTGCCAGCAGCCTATCGGGGGGAAACACCATATATTTT
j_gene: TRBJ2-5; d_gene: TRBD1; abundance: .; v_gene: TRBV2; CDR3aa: CASRPRTGWLETQYF; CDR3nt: TGTGCCAGCAGACCCCGGACAGGGTGGTTAGAGACCCAGTACTTC
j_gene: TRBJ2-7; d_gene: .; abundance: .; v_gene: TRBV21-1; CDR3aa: CASSKEGDPYEQYF; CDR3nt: TGTGCCAGCAGCAAAGAGGGGGATCCCTACGAGCAGTACTTC
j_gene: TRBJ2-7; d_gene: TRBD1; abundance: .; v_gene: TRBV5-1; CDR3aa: CASSPGQGLEQYF; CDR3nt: TGCGCCAGCAGCCCCGGACAGGGACTCGAGCAGTACTTC
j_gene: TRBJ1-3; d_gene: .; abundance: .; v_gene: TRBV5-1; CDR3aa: CASSLTASSGNTIYF; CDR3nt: TGCGCCAGCAGCTTAACAGCCAGCTCTGGAAACACCATATATTTT
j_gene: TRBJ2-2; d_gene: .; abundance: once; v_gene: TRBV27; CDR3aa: CASSLYRGSVNTGELFF; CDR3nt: TGTGCCAGCAGTTTATATAGAGGGTCTGTTAACACCGGGGAGCTGTTTTTT
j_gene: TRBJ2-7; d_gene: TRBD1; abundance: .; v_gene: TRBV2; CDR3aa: CASAKGTEIFYEQYF; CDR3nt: TGTGCCAGCGCCAAGGGGACAGAAATCTTCTACGAGCAGTACTTC
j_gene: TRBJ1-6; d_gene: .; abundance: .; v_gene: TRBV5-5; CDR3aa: CASSRTGVRDRGSPLHF; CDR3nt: TGTGCCAGCAGCCGTACGGGGGTGCGGGATCGGGGTTCACCCCTCCACTTT
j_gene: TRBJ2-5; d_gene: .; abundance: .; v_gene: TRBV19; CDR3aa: CASSAPGAQYF; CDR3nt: TGTGCCAGTAGTGCCCCCGGGGCCCAGTACTTC